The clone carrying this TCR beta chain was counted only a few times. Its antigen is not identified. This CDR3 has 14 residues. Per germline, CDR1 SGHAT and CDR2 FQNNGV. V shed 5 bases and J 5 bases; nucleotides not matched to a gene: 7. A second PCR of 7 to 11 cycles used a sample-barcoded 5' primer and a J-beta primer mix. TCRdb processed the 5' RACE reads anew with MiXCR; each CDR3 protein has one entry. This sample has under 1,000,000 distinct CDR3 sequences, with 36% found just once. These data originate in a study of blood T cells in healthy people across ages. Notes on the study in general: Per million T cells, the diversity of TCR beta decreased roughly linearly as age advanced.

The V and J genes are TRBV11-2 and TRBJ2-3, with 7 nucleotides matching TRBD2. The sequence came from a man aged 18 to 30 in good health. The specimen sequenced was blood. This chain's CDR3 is CASSPSPGGDTQYF. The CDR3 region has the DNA TGTGCCAGCAGCCCCTCCCCGGGGGGAGATACGCAGTATTTT.